This section outlines one TCR beta chain sequence together with its context. Its matching antigen is unknown. This sample was included in a study of cytomegalovirus exposure and HLA in healthy donors. Study conclusions and caveats: Cytomegalovirus-associated TCR beta chains were listed, numbering 164.

13 Jbeta primers and 60 Vbeta primers were used for the PCR. Repertoires were generated with immunoSEQ multiplex PCR, while TCRdb's copy carries only in-frame clones and drops some. This sample has 180,000 or so clones, with approximately 85% found just once. V lost 4 bases and J lost 5, with 21 bases in between. The CDR3 consists of 16 residues. Germline V gene sequence: CDR1 SGHDT, CDR2 YYEEEE. This chain joins TRBV5-6 and TRBJ2-5; no definite D call. Sequencing input: PBMCs. The clonotype originates from a man between 18 and 29 years old in good health and CMV-seropositive. The CDR3 sequence is CASSVRGDPDEETQYF. The CDR3 bases are TGTGCCAGCAGCGTACGCGGTGACCCCGATGAGGAGACCCAGTACTTC. Together with reference TRBV5-6 and TRBJ2-5, the CDR3 gives the full variable domain: DAGVTQSPTHLIKTRGQQVTLRCSPKSGHDTVSWYQQALGQGPQFIFQYYEEEERQRGNFPDRFSGHQFPNYSSELNVNALLLGDSALYLCASSVRGDPDEETQYFGPGTRLLVL.